Below are 9 T cell receptor beta chains sequenced from a single sample in a study of shared clonotypes between healthy human individuals. TCRdb's table, derived via immunoSEQ multiplex PCR, lists solely in-frame clones and lacks some. The sample has some 2.4 million clones, 90% to 95% seen once. Sequenced sample: naive CD4+ T cells from PBMCs. As to subset: CD45RA+ positively selected. The receptors here all came from a man between 18 and 29 years old in good health. Some clones in this sample may be carry-over from other donors' samples.

The chain employs TRBV28 and TRBJ1-2, with 8 bases that match TRBD1. Germline CDR1 MDHEN, CDR2 SYDVKM. V dropped 5 bases and J dropped 5; count of bases not matched to a gene: 10. CDR3 length equals 15 residues. The CDR3 reads CASSPPWTGRYGYTF. The CDR3, as DNA: TGTGCCAGCAGTCCCCCCTGGACAGGGAGGTATGGCTACACCTTC.

The rearrangement joins TRBV4-1 to TRBJ2-4; 8 nucleotides agree with TRBD2. The CDR3 runs to 15 residues. Germline-derived CDR1 and CDR2 are MGHRA and YSYEKL. V shed 2 bases, J shed 8 bases, and the junction held 8 bases outside the gene matches. CDR3 in amino acids: CASSQPSGSKDIQYF. The CDR3 DNA reads as TGCGCCAGCAGCCAACCAAGCGGGAGCAAGGACATTCAGTACTTC.

The chain is built from TRBV9 and TRBJ2-1; 7 positions agree with TRBD1. The CDR3 runs to 15 residues. J lost 7 bases, V lost 3 bases, and 10 bases had no gene match. Germline-derived CDR1 and CDR2 are SGDLS and YYNGEE. CDR3 nucleotides: TGTGCCAGCAGCGGAAGCGACAGGGTAAGGAATGAGCAGTTCTTC. This encodes CASSGSDRVRNEQFF.

The rearrangement uses TRBV5-1 and TRBJ2-3, with D hard to call. This CDR3 contains 15 residues. The germline V gene has CDR1 SGHRS and CDR2 YFSETQ. Trimming removed 5 bases at V and 6 bases at J, with 19 bases between. In nucleotides, the CDR3 is TGCGCCAGCAGGCCTCCGGGCCAAATCTGGGATACGCAGTATTTT. Amino acid sequence: CASRPPGQIWDTQYF.

The chain joins TRBV4-1 to TRBJ2-1; the D gene is possibly TRBD1 (6 bases). Germline loops: CDR1 MGHRA, CDR2 YSYEKL. V was clipped by 0 bases and J by 1 base, with 13 bases between them. This CDR3 comprises 17 residues. CDR3 in DNA: TGCGCCAGCAGCCAAGATCCGGCAGGGGTTTCCTACAATGAGCAGTTCTTC. Translated: CASSQDPAGVSYNEQFF.

CDR3 loop: CASSLEAHGNTIYF. The CDR3 coding sequence is TGTGCCAGCAGCTTGGAAGCTCATGGAAACACCATATATTTT. The chain is built from TRBV5-6 and TRBJ1-3; D remains ambiguous. This CDR3 contains 14 residues. V was cut by 0 bases and J by 3 bases, with 7 bases left in between. CDR1 SGHDT and CDR2 YYEEEE come from the germline V gene.

This clone was recorded only once. The gene calls are TRBV4-1 and TRBJ1-5; possibly TRBD1 for D (5 bases). Trimming left V 6 bases short and J 9 bases short, with 18 bases between. Germline CDR1 MGHRA, CDR2 YSYEKL. The CDR3 runs to 14 residues. The CDR3 DNA follows: TGCGCCAGCAGATCTATGAAGGGCGGGGGGCCCCAGCATTTT. This gives the protein CASRSMKGGGPQHF.

This clone was detected a few times. The chain combines TRBV27 with TRBJ1-2; D remains unclear. Germline assignment: CDR1 MNHEY and CDR2 SMNVEV (reference sequence). V shed 6 bases and J shed 1 base, with 15 bases lying between them. The CDR3 extends over 15 amino acids. In nucleotides, the CDR3 is TGTGCCAGCAGACTCTTGGAGGGAAATAACTATGGCTACACCTTC. Translation gives CASRLLEGNNYGYTF.

V gene TRBV28 combines with J gene TRBJ2-7; possibly TRBD1 for D (6 bases). CDR3 length: 15 residues. CDR1 is MDHEN and CDR2 is SYDVKM in the germline V gene. With 6 bases removed from V and 7 bases from J, the gap between germline ends came to 22 bases. CDR3 coding DNA: TGTGCCAGCAGCACGGTAGGGACACTATCCGCGGAGCAGTACTTC. Translating it yields CASSTVGTLSAEQYF.